The next 28 T cell receptor beta chains were all read from a single sample in a study of radiotherapy plus CTLA-4 blockade in lung cancer. Data came from immunoSEQ multiplex PCR; TCRdb stores just in-frame clones and leaves some out. The data contain approximately 52,000 clones, 77% of them singletons. The source was peripheral blood, collected from a patient treated with radiotherapy plus ipilimumab. Receptors were obtained from a human donor with non-small cell lung cancer whose response to radiotherapy plus ipilimumab could not be evaluated.

The J gene is TRBJ2-7, the V gene TRBV27; 9 nucleotides agree with TRBD1. Germline loops: CDR1 MNHEY, CDR2 SMNVEV (reference sequence). The CDR3 length is 16 residues. V shed 1 base and J 2 bases; nucleotides not matched to a gene: 6. CDR3 protein: CASSLFATGGAYEQYF. The DNA for the CDR3 is TGTGCCAGCAGTTTATTCGCGACAGGGGGGGCCTACGAGCAGTACTTC.

There are a few counts of this clone. The V and J genes are TRBV27 and TRBJ2-3; D is perhaps TRBD1 (6 bases). CDR1 and CDR2 from the germline V gene are MNHEY and SMNVEV (reference sequence). There are 16 residues in the CDR3. V was cut by 2 bases and J by 2 bases, with 14 bases left in between. The CDR3 region has the DNA TGTGCCAGCAGTTTAAGGAAAGGGGGTCTCACAGATACGCAGTATTTT. It translates to CASSLRKGGLTDTQYF.

This chain joins TRBV27 and TRBJ2-1; 7 nucleotides match TRBD1. Germline values: CDR1 MNHEY, CDR2 SMNVEV (reference sequence). This CDR3 has 17 amino acids. The J segment lost 3 bases and the V segment lost 0 bases, leaving 8 bases of the junction unmatched. The CDR3 sequence: CASSLSGAGGLYNEQFF. In nucleotides, the CDR3 is TGTGCCAGCAGTTTATCGGGGGCAGGGGGTCTCTACAATGAGCAGTTCTTC.

This chain connects TRBV19 to TRBJ2-3, with 14 bases aligning to TRBD2. The CDR3 has 16 amino acids. J was trimmed by 2 bases and V by 9 bases; bases with no gene match: 7. CDR1 and CDR2 from the germline V gene are LNHDA and SQIVND (reference sequence). CDR3 in amino acids: CASRLAGGHYTDTQYF. The CDR3 region has the DNA TGTGCCAGCCGACTAGCGGGGGGGCATTACACAGATACGCAGTATTTT.

V usage is TRBV28 and J usage is TRBJ1-2; 7 bases are a match to TRBD1. Germline CDR1 MDHEN, CDR2 SYDVKM. This CDR3 spans 16 amino acids. V was clipped by 6 bases and J by 4 bases; unmatched bases: 14. The CDR3 nucleotides are TGTGCCAGCAGGCTACCACAGGGGTCCCTACGCTATGGCTACACCTTC. Protein product: CASRLPQGSLRYGYTF.

Written as DNA, the CDR3 is TGTGCCAGCAGCCCTGGGACAGGGGGTAGTATCAACTATGGCTACACCTTC. Amino acids: CASSPGTGGSINYGYTF. The gene calls are TRBV5-4 and TRBJ1-2; 11 bases align to TRBD1. The V gene end was trimmed by 4 bases and the J gene end by 2 bases; junction bases not matched to a gene: 10. Germline CDR1 is SGHNT and CDR2 is YYREEE (reference sequence). This CDR3 contains 17 residues.

V and J are TRBV6-6 and TRBJ2-1, with D unclear. The germline V gene encodes CDR1 MNHNY and CDR2 SVGAGI (reference sequence). Deletions cut 6 bases from V and 5 bases from J, with 2 bases between. This CDR3 has 10 amino acids. Written as DNA, the CDR3 is TGTGCCAGCAGCGACAATGAGCAGTTCTTC. Encoded protein: CASSDNEQFF.

The rearrangement joins TRBV6-5 to TRBJ1-2; possible D gene TRBD1, 5 bases. With 4 bases removed from V and 0 bases from J, the gap between germline ends came to 9 bases. Germline lookup yields CDR1 MNHEY and CDR2 SVGAGI. This CDR3 is built from 14 residues. The CDR3 reads CASSLTDANYGYTF. In nucleotides, the CDR3 is TGTGCCAGCAGTTTGACAGACGCTAACTATGGCTACACCTTC.

The genes are TRBV29-1 and TRBJ2-5, with 8 bases identical to TRBD2. V dropped 8 bases and J dropped 4; count of bases not matched to a gene: 9. The V gene's germline CDR1 is SQVTM and CDR2 ANQGSEA. This CDR3 is 13 amino acids long. The CDR3 nucleotides are TGCAGCTTCTCCCCGGGGGGGGGAGAGACCCAGTACTTC. This translates into CSFSPGGGETQYF.

The rearrangement uses TRBV4-3 and TRBJ2-3; TRBD2 agrees at 12 bases. There are 17 residues in the CDR3. The J segment lost 6 bases and the V segment lost 0 bases, leaving 7 bases of the junction unmatched. CDR1 and CDR2 (germline): LGHNA, YSLEER. CDR3 nucleotide sequence: TGCGCCAGCAGCCAAGATGCTAGCGGGGGGGCAGGGGATACGCAGTATTTT. It translates to CASSQDASGGAGDTQYF.

This chain joins TRBV15 and TRBJ2-2, with 9 bases lining up with TRBD2. CDR1 LNHNV and CDR2 YYDKDF come from the germline V gene (reference sequence). V lost 1 base, J lost 6 bases, and 12 bases stayed unmatched. The CDR3 length is 18 residues. This CDR3 is CATSRGTKGLAGAGELFF. CDR3 DNA sequence: TGTGCCACCAGCAGAGGGACGAAGGGACTAGCAGGGGCCGGGGAGCTGTTTTTT.

The V call is TRBV5-6, the J call TRBJ1-2, with 10 bases lining up with TRBD1. The CDR3 length is 17 residues. Germline CDR1 SGHDT, CDR2 YYEEEE. Trimming removed 4 bases from V and 1 base from J; junction bases left unmatched: 10. The CDR3 sequence: CASSVTTGGTGNYGYTF. The CDR3 bases are TGTGCCAGCAGCGTGACGACAGGGGGCACTGGTAACTATGGCTACACCTTC.

This chain links TRBV4-1 with TRBJ2-5, with a tentative D call TRBD1 (5 bases). The CDR3 has 14 residues. CDR1 is MGHRA, CDR2 YSYEKL, per germline. With 0 bases removed from V and 1 base from J, the gap between germline ends came to 6 bases. CDR3 in amino acids: CASSQDGAQETQYF. CDR3 nucleotides: TGCGCCAGCAGCCAAGATGGGGCCCAAGAGACCCAGTACTTC.

J is TRBJ2-2 and V is TRBV29-1; TRBD1 aligns across 9 bases. This CDR3 has 16 residues. Germline values: CDR1 SQVTM, CDR2 ANQGSEA. Trimming removed 6 bases from V and 5 bases from J; junction bases left unmatched: 13. CDR3: CSVTTAPGQGTGELFF. The DNA for the CDR3 is TGCAGCGTAACCACCGCACCGGGACAGGGAACCGGGGAGCTGTTTTTT.

The chain links TRBV18 to TRBJ2-1; unclear D gene. Trimming stripped 1 base from V and 1 base from J, with 5 bases between. CDR3 length: 14 residues. Germline CDR1 KGHSH, CDR2 LQKENI. In nucleotides, the CDR3 is TGTGCCAGCTCACCACGCAGTTCCTACAATGAGCAGTTCTTC. It yields the protein CASSPRSSYNEQFF.

The CDR3 nucleotides read TGTGCCAGCTCAGCCCAATGGAGGGAAACGCAGTACTTC. Protein product: CASSAQWRETQYF. This chain links TRBV18 with TRBJ2-7, with a tentative D call TRBD2 (6 bases). Trimming pared 5 bases from V and 9 bases from J, leaving 17 bases between. The germline gives CDR1 KGHSH, CDR2 LQKENI. The CDR3 runs to 13 residues.

The V gene is TRBV7-2, the J gene TRBJ2-7, with D possibly being TRBD1 (6 bases). The length of the CDR3 is 13 residues. V was clipped by 3 bases and J by 6 bases, with 12 bases between them. Per germline, CDR1 SGHTA and CDR2 FQGNSA. CDR3 loop: CASSLQGLGEQYF. The CDR3 coding sequence is TGTGCCAGCAGCTTGCAGGGGTTAGGCGAGCAGTACTTC.

This chain links TRBV7-3 with TRBJ2-3, with TRBD2 matching 7 bases. This CDR3 is 14 amino acids long. V trimming: 11 bases; J trimming: 0 bases; junction bases outside the gene matches: 8. Per germline, CDR1 SGHTA and CDR2 FQGTGA. The CDR3 DNA follows: TGTGCCTCCGGGGAGGGCCTCAGCACAGATACGCAGTATTTT. This encodes CASGEGLSTDTQYF.

CDR3 residues: CATGRGGQPQHF. CDR3 DNA: TGTGCCACCGGGCGGGGGGGTCAGCCCCAGCATTTT. The V and J genes are TRBV15 and TRBJ1-5; D might be TRBD1 (5 bases). Between the trimmed V and J ends, which lost 8 bases and 6 bases, there was a span of 11 bases. This CDR3 is built from 12 residues. Per germline, CDR1 LNHNV and CDR2 YYDKDF (reference sequence).

The CDR3 nucleotides are TGTGCCAGCAGTGGGAGGGCCACCGGGGAGCTGTTTTTT. Its translation is CASSGRATGELFF. The chain joins TRBV14 to TRBJ2-2; 7 positions agree with TRBD2. Germline V lookup: CDR1 SGHDN, CDR2 FVKESK. The CDR3 sequence is 13 residues long. V gave up 6 bases and J gave up 4 bases; unmatched junction bases: 2.

V and J are TRBV4-2 and TRBJ1-2; D is perhaps TRBD1 (5 bases). V dropped 1 base and J dropped 5 bases, with 14 bases sitting between them. Germline CDR1 LGHNA, CDR2 YNFKEQ. The CDR3 extends over 15 amino acids. CDR3 sequence (DNA): TGTGCCAGCAGCCAAGGCGGGGGGTTCCGGTATGGCTACACCTTC. Its protein product is CASSQGGGFRYGYTF.

The J gene is TRBJ2-7, the V gene TRBV6-6, with D maybe TRBD2 (5 bases). This CDR3 has 16 amino acids. Germline CDR1 is MNHNY and CDR2 is SVGAGI (reference sequence). Trimming took off 6 bases at V and 0 bases at J, with 18 bases between the two ends. CDR3 sequence (DNA): TGTGCCAGCAGCAACAAGGCCTCGGGGAGCTCCTACGAGCAGTACTTC. Translated: CASSNKASGSSYEQYF.

The rearrangement links TRBV5-1 to TRBJ2-3, with 8 bases aligning to TRBD1. This CDR3 is 17 amino acids long. J lost 1 base, V lost 4 bases, and 11 bases had no gene match. Germline CDR1 is SGHRS and CDR2 is YFSETQ. In nucleotides, the CDR3 is TGCGCCAGCAGCAGTCAGGGGGCGAGAGGAGGCACAGATACGCAGTATTTT. Translating it yields CASSSQGARGGTDTQYF.

Only one count was recorded for this clone. The chain uses TRBV7-3 and TRBJ2-3; weak D call: TRBD1 (5 bases). The CDR3 length is 13 residues. V was shortened by 6 bases and J by 4 bases, with 11 bases between the two germline ends. From germline, CDR1 is SGHTA and CDR2 FQGTGA. CDR3 sequence (DNA): TGTGCCAGCAGTAATCAGGGTTCAGATACGCAGTATTTT. Translating gives CASSNQGSDTQYF.

The chain couples TRBV28 to TRBJ2-1; possible D gene TRBD1, 7 bases. Trimming took 2 bases from V and 10 from J, leaving 24 bases between them. The CDR3 runs to 17 residues. Germline CDR1 MDHEN, CDR2 SYDVKM. The CDR3 DNA reads as TGTGCCAGCAGTTTAAACCCAGGGGGAGGTGGGGGTAGGGAGCAGTTCTTC. Residues: CASSLNPGGGGGREQFF.

The chain combines TRBV29-1 with TRBJ1-1; D remains ambiguous. CDR3 length: 10 amino acids. Between the trimmed V and J ends, which lost 4 bases and 5 bases, there was a span of 5 bases. CDR1 SQVTM and CDR2 ANQGSEA come from the germline V gene. CDR3 sequence (DNA): TGCAGCGTTGCCGAGACTGAAGCTTTCTTT. The encoded protein is CSVAETEAFF.

The chain links TRBV7-8 to TRBJ1-5; no definite D call. This CDR3 is built from 15 residues. Trimming pared 0 bases from V and 6 bases from J, leaving 12 bases between. The V gene's germline CDR1 is SGHVS and CDR2 FQNEAQ. The CDR3 DNA is TGTGCCAGCAGCTTAGCGAGGAGGGTAAGTCAGCCCCAGCATTTT. This gives the protein CASSLARRVSQPQHF.

This rearrangement joins TRBV5-4 to TRBJ2-7; TRBD1 matches at 10 bases. V was pared by 2 bases and J by 9 bases, with 11 bases of the junction left unmatched. The CDR3 totals 15 residues. Germline V gives CDR1 SGHNT, CDR2 YYREEE (reference sequence). The CDR3 region is CASSFPGQGPRGQYF. CDR3 DNA sequence: TGTGCCAGCAGCTTTCCGGGACAGGGGCCTCGGGGGCAGTACTTC.